The rows below give T cell receptor beta chains drawn from one sample of a study of T cell responses to AZD1222 COVID-19 vaccine. Only in-frame clones appear in the TCRdb table, and some are missing; sequencing was by immunoSEQ multiplex PCR. The repertoire holds 80,000 or so clones, with around three quarters as singletons. The input for sequencing was peripheral blood, taken 28 days after the second dose of the MenACWY control vaccine. The receptor set was obtained from an adult who received the MenACWY meningococcal vaccine as a control. Both conserved end residues are part of each CDR3. A D gene is named only where the DNA matches it firmly. Part of the rows lack a size; the others show once, few, many or a class for expanded clones.

-,TRBJ1-6,-,TRBV4-1,CASSQEGGYLNSPLHF,TGCGCCAGCAGCCAAGAGGGAGGGTATTTAAACTCACCCCTCCACTTT
-,TRBJ2-1,TRBD1,TRBV11-2,CASSLEHRGLKEQFF,TGTGCCAGCAGCTTAGAACACAGGGGGCTTAAGGAGCAGTTCTTC
-,TRBJ1-1,-,TRBV20-1,CSASNFNTEAFF,TGCAGTGCTAGTAACTTTAACACTGAAGCTTTCTTT
-,TRBJ2-7,-,TRBV28,CASSVRGTPYEQYF,TGTGCCAGCAGTGTACGCGGGACACCCTACGAGCAGTACTTC
once,TRBJ2-7,-,TRBV4-1,CASRQVGQVSYEQYF,TGCGCCAGCAGACAGGTAGGGCAAGTCAGTTACGAGCAGTACTTC
-,TRBJ1-1,-,TRBV28,CASSPSGGLFKAFF,TGTGCCAGCAGCCCCTCGGGGGGCCTGTTTAAAGCTTTCTTT
-,TRBJ1-2,-,TRBV9,CASSVEGRANYGYTF,TGTGCCAGCAGCGTAGAGGGGCGAGCTAACTATGGCTACACCTTC
-,TRBJ1-2,-,TRBV4-1,CASSQVPDRRGGYGYTF,TGCGCCAGCAGCCAAGTTCCTGATCGGAGGGGAGGGTATGGCTACACCTTC
-,TRBJ1-1,TRBD1,TRBV19,CASSSQGALTEAFF,TGTGCCAGTTCGTCCCAGGGGGCGCTTACTGAAGCTTTCTTT
-,TRBJ2-1,-,TRBV19,CASSIRREQFF,TGTGCCAGTAGTATAAGAAGGGAGCAGTTCTTC
-,TRBJ2-3,TRBD2,TRBV5-1,CASRTQAGGTDTQYF,TGCGCCAGCAGAACCCAAGCGGGGGGCACAGATACGCAGTATTTT
-,TRBJ1-1,-,TRBV5-1,CASSSLTGLNTEAFF,TGCGCCAGCAGCTCGTTGACAGGCTTGAACACTGAAGCTTTCTTT
-,TRBJ2-5,TRBD1,TRBV2,CASTTDRGRETQYF,TGTGCCAGCACTACAGACAGGGGGCGCGAGACCCAGTACTTC
-,TRBJ2-1,TRBD2,TRBV11-1,CASSPGAGGPGEQFF,TGTGCCAGCAGCCCAGGGGCGGGAGGGCCAGGTGAGCAGTTCTTC
few,TRBJ1-4,TRBD1,TRBV5-1,CASSSMPRGTNEKLFF,TGCGCCAGCAGCTCCATGCCCAGGGGGACCAATGAAAAACTGTTTTTT
-,TRBJ2-2,TRBD2,TRBV6-6,CATRLADNTGELFF,TGTGCCACCCGACTAGCGGATAACACCGGGGAGCTGTTTTTT
few,TRBJ1-1,-,TRBV2,CASRFGSTNTEAFF,TGTGCCAGCAGGTTTGGCTCCACGAACACTGAAGCTTTCTTT
-,TRBJ2-3,-,TRBV28,CASSLTGGGDTQYF,TGTGCCAGCAGTTTAACAGGGGGGGGAGATACGCAGTATTTT
-,TRBJ2-7,-,TRBV27,CASSLGAGYEQYF,TGTGCCAGCAGTTTAGGTGCGGGGTACGAGCAGTACTTC
-,TRBJ2-1,TRBD1,TRBV6-6,CASSQGVWGFF,TGTGCCAGCAGTCAGGGGGTGTGGGGGTTCTTC
few,TRBJ1-1,TRBD1,TRBV4-3,CASSKGQGGPEAFF,TGCGCCAGCAGCAAAGGACAGGGTGGGCCTGAAGCTTTCTTT
-,TRBJ2-1,TRBD1,TRBV5-5,CASSWGDRYNEQFF,TGTGCCAGCAGCTGGGGGGACAGGTACAATGAGCAGTTCTTC
-,TRBJ2-3,-,TRBV7-8,CASSLVNIDRQYF,TGTGCCAGCAGCTTAGTAAATATCGACAGGCAGTATTTT
-,TRBJ2-2,-,TRBV3-1/TRBV3-2,CASSPQTAGTNTGELFF,TGTGCCAGCAGCCCCCAGACCGCAGGGACGAACACCGGGGAGCTGTTTTTT
-,TRBJ1-2,-,TRBV5-1,CASSLDRGSLAYGYTF,TGCGCCAGCAGCTTGGATCGGGGCAGCCTGGCCTATGGCTACACCTTC
-,TRBJ2-1,-,TRBV5-1,CASSLGGINDEQFF,TGCGCCAGCAGCTTGGGAGGGATAAATGATGAGCAGTTCTTC
-,TRBJ2-5,-,TRBV7-8,CASSSGGGPETQYF,TGTGCCAGCAGCTCAGGGGGGGGGCCAGAGACCCAGTACTTC
few,TRBJ2-7,-,TRBV11-1,CASSLALGEYEQYF,TGTGCCAGCAGCTTAGCCCTAGGGGAGTACGAGCAGTACTTC
once,TRBJ2-1,-,TRBV11-2,CASSLDRGAGRNEQFF,TGTGCCAGCAGCTTAGATCGAGGGGCAGGACGGAATGAGCAGTTCTTC
-,TRBJ2-6,TRBD1,TRBV5-1,CASSLERGQGVGANVLTF,TGCGCCAGCAGCTTGGAGAGGGGACAGGGGGTTGGGGCCAACGTCCTGACTTTC
once,TRBJ1-1,TRBD1,TRBV5-1,CASRDWDRGDFTEAFF,TGCGCCAGCAGGGATTGGGACAGGGGAGATTTCACTGAAGCTTTCTTT
few,TRBJ1-3,TRBD1,TRBV6-5,CASRYTGQGLGNTIYF,TGTGCCAGCAGGTACACCGGACAGGGGTTGGGAAACACCATATATTTT